The sequence of this TCR beta chain was determined in a study of CD8 T cells in Susac syndrome. From blood CD8+ and CD4+ T cells, the TCR beta chain was sequenced. It was treatment-naive patients with stable or active relapsing-remitting disease who made up the multiple sclerosis controls. While CD8+ and CD4+ T cells were isolated negatively, TEMRA cells were enriched by FACS. The CDR3 extends over 13 amino acids. The germline V gene has CDR1 SGHAT and CDR2 FQNNGV. Trimming took off 3 bases at V and 4 bases at J, with 9 bases between the two ends. Reverse transcription of about 0.5 to 1 ug RNA was carried out with random hexamers. Amplification of TCR beta CDR3 used immunoSEQ multiplex PCR across 54 Vbeta and 13 Jbeta. MiXCR was run by TCRdb on the immunoSEQ multiplex PCR reads, yielding one entry per CDR3 protein. The table records 200,000 or so distinct CDR3 sequences, nearly 95% of them present only once.

The sample comprised CD4+ T cells from PBMCs. V and J are TRBV11-2 and TRBJ2-5; D might be TRBD1 (5 bases). The receptor was derived from a human donor with multiple sclerosis. CDR3 amino acids: CASSFRQRETQYF. DNA of the CDR3: TGTGCCAGCAGCTTTAGACAGCGAGAGACCCAGTACTTC.